This T cell receptor beta chain was found in a study of blood T cell repertoires in COVID-19. Turning to the study itself: Sites across the United States, Italy and Spain contributed samples from acute and convalescent COVID-19.

Original processing notes: Cell counts per sample came from amplifying reference gene primers. Clones were sequenced by immunoSEQ multiplex PCR, and TCRdb holds only the in-frame ones, with some missing. V and J calls and clone size come straight from that table; D and trimming were deduced from the DNA. The sample consists of 250,000 to 300,000 clones, 89% of them appearing once. Trimming took 5 bases from V and 0 from J, leaving 9 bases between them. Germline CDR1 reads LNHDA; CDR2 reads SQIVND (reference sequence). The CDR3 runs to 14 residues. The cohort comprised adults aged about 18 to 90 years residing in about two dozen US areas.

This clonotype was obtained from a woman in her 40s who had recovered from COVID-19. Sequenced: PBMCs or T cells enriched from blood (not recorded which). This chain connects TRBV19 to TRBJ2-3; D is uncertain. CDR3 region: CASSPRHSTDTQYF. The CDR3 coding sequence is TGTGCCAGTAGTCCCCGACATAGCACAGATACGCAGTATTTT.